One and the same sample provided the 27 T cell receptor beta chains below, sequenced in a study of regulatory T cells in long-lasting Graves disease. CDR3 regions were amplified by Arm-PCR using iRepertoire HTBI primers to build TCR beta libraries. TCRdb ran MiXCR on the multiplex PCR reads and lists one entry per CDR3 protein. The sample includes more than 350,000 distinct CDR3 sequences, approximately 22% seen only once; the top ten take roughly an eighth. Time point given: persistent/refractory GD, antithyroid drugs over 5 years with positive TRAb. Making the TCR library involved RNA that had been extracted from PBMCs. The source was peripheral blood mononuclear cells (PBMCs), collected when the disease was refractory, from a patient treated with antithyroid drugs. The receptor source for this set is a female donor with Graves disease.

The chain recombines TRBV30 with TRBJ1-6, with D perhaps matching TRBD1 (5 bases). The CDR3 is 15 amino acids. Germline lookup yields CDR1 GTSNPN and CDR2 SVGIG (reference sequence). V dropped 7 bases and J dropped 7 bases, with 20 bases sitting between them. The CDR3, as DNA: TGTGCCTTCCGGGACGGCTATAATATAAATTCACCCCTCCACTTT. Translated, it gives CAFRDGYNINSPLHF.

Note on this clonotype: A far larger clone is only one base removed, so a read error is likely. The chain couples TRBV7-3 to TRBJ1-1; D gene uncertain. The CDR3 consists of 13 residues. Germline CDR1 SGHTA, CDR2 FQGTGA. The CDR3 spells CASSLTANTEALF. CDR3 nucleotides: TGTGCCAGCAGCTTGACGGCGAACACTGAAGCTCTCTTT.

This clonotype was detected ten times or more. The V call is TRBV12-3 or TRBV12-4, the J call TRBJ2-5; D is unclear. V shed 6 bases and J shed 1 base, with 15 bases lying between them. This CDR3 has 15 residues. This chain's CDR3 is CASSYTFTGQETQYF. Written as DNA, the CDR3 is TGTGCCAGCAGCTACACCTTTACGGGCCAAGAGACCCAGTACTTC.

Of note for this clonotype: This may arise from a read error, as a much more abundant clone is one base away. The rearrangement links TRBV6-5 to TRBJ2-5; 7 bases are shared with TRBD2. The CDR3 has 14 residues. Trimming at V came to 1 base and at J to 1 base, leaving 0 bases not matched to a gene. Germline lookup yields CDR1 MNHEY and CDR2 SVGAGI. This chain's CDR3 is CASSYLAGQETQYF. CDR3 bases: TGTGCCAGCAGTTACTTAGCGGGCCAAGAGACCCAGTACTTC.

This clonotype came up a few times. The chain carries TRBV30 and TRBJ2-2; D remains unclear. CDR1 is GTSNPN and CDR2 is SVGIG in the germline V gene (reference sequence). The V end lost 1 base, the J end lost 6 bases, and 3 bases lay between the germline ends. The CDR3 consists of 11 residues. CDR3 bases: TGTGCCTGGAGTGACGCCGGGGAGCTGTTTTTT. This encodes CAWSDAGELFF.

A remark on this clonotype: This could be a read error, since a much larger clone is one nucleotide away. V and J are TRBV6-1 and TRBJ2-2; either TRBD1 or TRBD2 may fit D (5 bases each). Trimming shortened V by 6 bases and J by 6 bases, and 17 bases separated the two germline ends. CDR1 and CDR2 from the germline V gene are MNHNS and SASEGT. This CDR3 contains 15 residues. The CDR3 coding sequence is TGTGCCAGCAGCCCTTGGGGGAGTGGCGCCGGGGAGCTGTTTTTT. Translating gives CASSPWGSGAGELFF.

This clonotype was counted ten times or more. CDR3 nucleotide sequence: TGTGCCAGCAGTTTCAGGAGGGAGGGGCAGTACTTC. It codes for CASSFRREGQYF. V is TRBV12-3 or TRBV12-4 and J is TRBJ2-7; TRBD2 agrees at 7 bases. V dropped 3 bases and J dropped 9; count of bases not matched to a gene: 5. This CDR3 comprises 12 residues.

This clonotype was seen more than once but under ten times. V gene TRBV9 combines with J gene TRBJ2-5; D tentatively fits TRBD1 or TRBD2 (5 bases each). The germline V gene encodes CDR1 SGDLS and CDR2 YYNGEE. V gave up 3 bases and J gave up 0 bases, with 12 bases separating them. CDR3 length: 15 residues. CDR3 sequence reads: CASSASVGDQETQYF. CDR3 in DNA: TGTGCCAGCAGCGCCTCCGTGGGGGACCAAGAGACCCAGTACTTC.

This clonotype was counted a few times. The rearrangement links TRBV20-1 to TRBJ2-7; TRBD1 aligns across 10 bases. Per germline, CDR1 DFQATT and CDR2 SNEGSKA (reference sequence). With 0 bases clipped from V and 2 bases from J, the junction kept 4 bases outside the gene matches. The CDR3 contains 15 residues. CDR3 in amino acids: CSARDGDRGTYEQYF. The CDR3 DNA follows: TGCAGTGCTAGAGATGGGGACAGGGGTACCTACGAGCAGTACTTC.

This clonotype was seen ten or more times. The chain links TRBV18 to TRBJ1-4; no clear D gene. In germline, CDR1 is KGHSH, CDR2 LQKENI. CDR3 length: 13 amino acids. The V and J ends lost 4 bases and 4 bases respectively, with 7 bases between them. The CDR3 sequence: CASSRAFNEKLFF. For the CDR3, the DNA is TGTGCCAGCTCACGGGCCTTTAATGAAAAACTGTTTTTT.

Remarks on this clonotype: The junction does not match germline at one end; this may be a read error. This sequence joins TRBV5-6 and TRBJ2-5, with D possibly TRBD2 on 6 matching bases. CDR3 length: 14 amino acids. Germline loops: CDR1 SGHDT, CDR2 YYEEEE. CDR3 sequence reads: CAGSLLGAGETQYF. CDR3 nucleotides: TGTGCCGGCAGCTTGTTAGGGGCGGGGGAGACCCAGTACTTC.

The gene calls are TRBV3-1 and TRBJ1-1; a possible D gene is TRBD1 (5 bases). Germline CDR1 reads LGHDT; CDR2 reads YNNKEL (reference sequence). CDR3 length equals 16 residues. Trimming pared 4 bases from V and 4 bases from J, leaving 19 bases between. In DNA form, the CDR3 reads TGTGCCAGCAGCCCCCGAGGAGGAGGGGCCGGCACTGAAGCTTTCTTT. Translation: CASSPRGGGAGTEAFF.

The J gene is TRBJ1-1, the V gene TRBV20-1, with D tentatively TRBD1 (5 bases). Germline values: CDR1 DFQATT, CDR2 SNEGSKA (reference sequence). The CDR3 is 12 residues long. Trimming shortened V by 5 bases and J by 6 bases, and 13 bases separated the two germline ends. CDR3 nucleotides: TGCAGTGCTGGATGGGGCAGCGCTGAAGCTTTCTTT. Protein product: CSAGWGSAEAFF.

This clonotype was detected only once. This clone may be a read error of a much larger clone one base away. This chain links TRBV18 with TRBJ2-7; no firm D call. The V gene's germline CDR1 is KGHSH and CDR2 LQKENI. This CDR3 contains 12 residues. CDR3 in amino acids: CASSPPGYERYF. CDR3 DNA sequence: TGTGCCAGCTCACCACCCGGCTACGAGCGGTACTTC.

This clonotype occurred many times. This chain uses TRBV12-3 or TRBV12-4 with TRBJ1-6; maybe TRBD1 (6 bases). The CDR3 contains 14 residues. V was pared by 6 bases and J by 5 bases, with 11 bases between. CDR3 residues: CASRRGYDNSPLHF. In DNA, the CDR3 is TGTGCCAGCAGGAGGGGGTACGATAATTCACCCCTCCACTTT.

This clonotype occurred many times. The chain has TRBV2 and TRBJ1-2; D perhaps matches TRBD1 (6 bases). The germline V gene encodes CDR1 SNHLY and CDR2 FYNNEI. V gave up 2 bases and J gave up 8 bases, with 18 bases separating them. This CDR3 has 15 amino acids. The CDR3 bases are TGTGCCAGCAGTGAATGGGCAGGGGAGGAAAACGGCTACACCTTC. Translation: CASSEWAGEENGYTF.

This clonotype was found many times. The chain is built from TRBV30 and TRBJ1-1; the D is unclear. The CDR3 runs 13 residues. V lost 1 base and J lost 5, with 11 bases in between. CDR1 GTSNPN and CDR2 SVGIG come from the germline V gene (reference sequence). CDR3 sequence reads: CAWSGTVNTEAFF. For the CDR3, the DNA is TGTGCCTGGAGTGGAACAGTAAATACTGAAGCTTTCTTT.

The chain employs TRBV28 and TRBJ2-3, with D possibly TRBD1 on 5 matching bases. V lost 5 bases and J 0 bases, leaving 15 bases between the germline ends. The CDR3 is made up of 16 amino acids. Germline CDR1 reads MDHEN; CDR2 reads SYDVKM. The CDR3 region has the DNA TGTGCCAGCAGTCCATGGGCAGGGCTAAGCACAGATACGCAGTATTTT. It encodes CASSPWAGLSTDTQYF.

This clonotype was counted only a few times. The gene calls are TRBV7-2 and TRBJ2-5; 9 bases are shared with TRBD2. The CDR3 loop spans 15 amino acids. Germline assignment: CDR1 SGHTA and CDR2 FQGNSA. V was pared by 5 bases and J by 4 bases, with 8 bases of the junction left unmatched. Here the CDR3 reads CASSPFSGRVETQYF. DNA for the CDR3: TGTGCCAGCAGCCCCTTTAGCGGGAGAGTAGAGACCCAGTACTTC. Using reference TRBV7-2 and TRBJ2-5 for the parts outside the CDR3, the full variable domain is GAGVSQSPSNKVTEKGKDVELRCDPISGHTALYWYRQSLGQGLEFLIYFQGNSAPDKSGLPSDRFSAERTGGSVSTLTIQRTQQEDSAVYLCASSPFSGRVETQYFGPGTRLLVL.

This chain uses TRBV24-1 with TRBJ2-1; TRBD2 is a possible D gene (6 bases). V was pared by 12 bases and J by 8 bases, with 16 bases between. The germline V gene encodes CDR1 KGHDR and CDR2 SFDVKD. The CDR3 sequence is 12 residues long. CDR3 residues: CAVGGNGDEQFF. As DNA, the CDR3 is TGTGCCGTGGGGGGTAACGGCGATGAGCAGTTCTTC.

There are a few counts of this clonotype. The chain employs TRBV7-9 and TRBJ1-1; unclear D gene. Germline V gives CDR1 SEHNR, CDR2 FQNEAQ (reference sequence). V was pared by 5 bases and J by 8 bases, with 15 bases between. The CDR3 contains 13 residues. CDR3: CASSPEGPTEAFF. CDR3 nucleotide sequence: TGTGCCAGCAGCCCAGAGGGCCCAACCGAAGCTTTCTTT. The whole variable domain, filled in from reference TRBV7-9 and TRBJ1-1, reads DTGVSQNPRHKITKRGQNVTFRCDPISEHNRLYWYRQTLGQGPEFLTYFQNEAQLEKSRLLSDRFSAERPKGSFSTLEIQRTEQGDSAMYLCASSPEGPTEAFFGQGTRLTVV.

This clonotype was detected only a few times. J is TRBJ2-1 and V is TRBV28, with D maybe TRBD1 (6 bases). The CDR3 spans 14 residues. Germline CDR1 MDHEN, CDR2 SYDVKM. V was clipped by 7 bases and J by 6 bases, with 16 bases between them. This CDR3 is CASNNRGIGNEQFF. The CDR3 DNA sequence: TGTGCCAGCAACAATAGGGGGATCGGCAATGAGCAGTTCTTC.

This clonotype has more than one count but fewer than ten. The J gene is TRBJ1-5, the V gene TRBV7-8; TRBD1 might be the D (5 bases). The CDR3 is made up of 16 amino acids. The V end lost 1 base, the J end lost 6 bases, and 16 bases lay between the germline ends. Germline V gene data show CDR1 as SGHVS and CDR2 as FQNEAQ. CDR3 amino acids: CASSLGGGAQVQPQHF. CDR3 bases: TGTGCCAGCAGCTTAGGGGGAGGGGCACAGGTTCAGCCCCAGCATTTT.

This clonotype occurred many times. The chain links TRBV6-2 or TRBV6-3 to TRBJ2-5; a possible D gene is TRBD2 (6 bases). V shed 2 bases and J shed 4 bases, with 11 bases lying between them. The CDR3 is made up of 14 amino acids. Per the germline V gene, CDR1 is MNHEY and CDR2 is SVGEGT. CDR3 in DNA: TGTGCCAGCAGTTACCGACTAGGCGGAGAGACCCAGTACTTC. Its translation: CASSYRLGGETQYF.

Many counts were recorded for this clonotype. The chain is built from TRBV12-3 or TRBV12-4 and TRBJ1-1, with 9 nucleotides matching TRBD1. Germline trimming cut 5 bases from V and 14 bases from J; bases unmatched to any gene: 6. CDR3 length: 11 amino acids. The DNA for the CDR3 is TGTGCCAGCAGTCGACCGGGACAGGGATTCTTT. As protein: CASSRPGQGFF.

The table lists this clonotype with many counts. The chain carries TRBV28 and TRBJ2-5, with D perhaps TRBD2 (5 bases). Trimming removed 6 bases from V and 3 bases from J, with 14 bases in between. CDR3 length equals 14 residues. Germline V CDR1 and CDR2: MDHEN, SYDVKM. The DNA for the CDR3 is TGTGCCAGCAGCCTTCAAGGACTTAAAGAGACCCAGTACTTC. Protein product: CASSLQGLKETQYF.

This clonotype has only a few counts. The J gene is TRBJ1-1, the V gene TRBV20-1; D is ambiguous. The CDR3 runs 16 residues. Germline values: CDR1 DFQATT, CDR2 SNEGSKA (reference sequence). V was trimmed by 6 bases and J by 3 bases, leaving 23 bases between them. The CDR3 DNA reads as TGCAGTGCATCCGCCGGACCCCGAGGAACCTACACTGAAGCTTTCTTT. Protein sequence: CSASAGPRGTYTEAFF.